What follows are 14 T cell receptor beta chains derived from one specimen sequenced in a study of blood T cells in healthy people across ages. The authors ran a second PCR of 7 to 11 cycles using a sample-barcoded 5' primer and a J-beta primer mix. TCRdb reanalysed the 5' RACE reads using MiXCR and keeps one entry per CDR3 protein. This sample yields about 770,000 distinct CDR3 sequences, of which about 42% are seen a single time; nearly 20% belongs to the top ten. What was sequenced was blood. These receptors originate from a man aged 55 to 70 in good health.

The rearrangement uses TRBV24-1 and TRBJ2-7, with 8 bases lining up with TRBD1. The CDR3 totals 16 residues. Looked up from germline, CDR1 is KGHDR and CDR2 is SFDVKD. V shed 3 bases, J shed 6 bases, and the junction held 12 bases outside the gene matches. The CDR3 protein is CATSDEGRTGTREQYF. CDR3 nucleotide sequence: TGTGCCACCAGTGATGAGGGCCGGACAGGGACTCGCGAGCAGTACTTC.

The CDR3 nucleotides are TGCGCCAGCAGTGAGTCGAGGACAGGGGAAGCTAACTATGGCTACACCTTC. It is translated as CASSESRTGEANYGYTF. V and J are TRBV10-2 and TRBJ1-2; TRBD1 aligns across 9 bases. Trimming at V came to 0 bases and at J to 0 bases, leaving 5 bases not matched to a gene. Germline CDR1 reads WSHSY; CDR2 reads SAAADI. The CDR3 covers 17 residues.

The chain combines TRBV15 with TRBJ2-5; D remains unclear. V was trimmed by 0 bases and J by 1 base, leaving 9 bases between them. This CDR3 is built from 15 residues. Germline-derived CDR1 and CDR2 are LNHNV and YYDKDF (reference sequence). The CDR3 coding sequence is TGTGCCACCAGCAGAGATTACGGCAGCCAAGAGACCCAGTACTTC. It is translated as CATSRDYGSQETQYF.

The J gene is TRBJ2-1, the V gene TRBV18; D is unclear. V was clipped by 8 bases and J by 7 bases, with 15 bases between them. The CDR3 contains 13 residues. Germline values: CDR1 KGHSH, CDR2 LQKENI. The CDR3 sequence: CASAGNARNEQFF. Written as DNA, the CDR3 is TGTGCCAGCGCAGGTAACGCTAGAAATGAGCAGTTCTTC.

Here the CDR3 reads CASSFDRNTGGQPQHF. The CDR3 DNA reads as TGTGCCAGCAGCTTCGACCGGAACACCGGAGGACAGCCCCAGCATTTT. The chain links TRBV5-5 to TRBJ1-5; D ambiguous. Trimming took 2 bases from V and 7 from J, leaving 19 bases between them. The CDR3 covers 16 residues. Germline CDR1 is SGHKS and CDR2 is YYEKEE (reference sequence).

The chain has TRBV4-3 and TRBJ2-1, with D possibly matching TRBD1 (6 bases). V gave up 4 bases and J gave up 9 bases, with 16 bases separating them. CDR3 length equals 14 residues. Germline values: CDR1 LGHNA, CDR2 YSLEER. Here the CDR3 DNA reads TGCGCCAGCAGCCGAGGGGGAGCTGTGAGTGAGCAGTTCTTC. It is translated as CASSRGGAVSEQFF.

Note on this clonotype: A read error may explain this, as a much larger clone is one base away. The chain carries TRBV11-3 and TRBJ1-1; D not resolved. Between the trimmed V and J ends, which lost 4 bases and 3 bases, there was a span of 3 bases. The germline V gene encodes CDR1 SGHNT and CDR2 YENEEA. This CDR3 is 11 amino acids long. DNA for the CDR3: TGTGCCAGCAGCTCACACACTGAAGCTTTCTTT. It yields the protein CASSSHTEAFF.

V and J are TRBV7-2 and TRBJ1-2, with D unresolved. V lost 6 bases to trimming and J lost 7 bases, with 15 bases between them. Per germline, CDR1 SGHTA and CDR2 FQGNSA. The CDR3 has 13 residues. CDR3 DNA sequence: TGTGCCAGCAGGCCAGACGGGGTATCTGGCTACACCTTC. Encoded protein: CASRPDGVSGYTF.

The chain combines TRBV2 with TRBJ1-2, with TRBD1 as a possible D gene (6 bases). The V end was cut by 4 bases, the J end by 3 bases, with 12 bases between. Germline loops: CDR1 SNHLY, CDR2 FYNNEI. The CDR3 contains 14 residues. The CDR3 region has the DNA TGTGCCAGCAGTGCCGGGGGCGGACACTATGGCTACACCTTC. It is translated as CASSAGGGHYGYTF.

This chain joins TRBV2 and TRBJ2-7; D perhaps matches TRBD2 (6 bases). CDR3 length: 16 residues. V shed 4 bases and J shed 0 bases, with 16 bases lying between them. Germline assignment: CDR1 SNHLY and CDR2 FYNNEI. The CDR3 bases are TGTGCCAGCAGTGTTAGGAGGGAGGTCGGCTCCTACGAGCAGTACTTC. It encodes CASSVRREVGSYEQYF.

This clonotype was observed a single time. The chain couples TRBV5-6 to TRBJ2-7; D could derive from TRBD1 or TRBD2 (5 bases each). Trimming took 1 base from V and 5 from J, leaving 13 bases between them. CDR1 and CDR2 from the germline V gene are SGHDT and YYEEEE. The CDR3 length is 14 residues. The CDR3 DNA reads TGTGCCAGCAGCTTGCTCGAGGGGTCTCACGAGCAGTACTTC. This encodes CASSLLEGSHEQYF.

This clonotype was seen a few times. The V and J genes are TRBV6-2 or TRBV6-3 and TRBJ2-7, with no clear D. The CDR3 loop spans 16 amino acids. V dropped 7 bases and J dropped 3 bases, with 22 bases sitting between them. Per the germline V gene, CDR1 is MNHEY and CDR2 is SVGEGT. The CDR3, as DNA: TGTGCCAGCAAGGGCATAGGGTTGCGGTCCAGCTACGAGCAGTACTTC. Protein sequence: CASKGIGLRSSYEQYF.

This clonotype was picked up a small number of times. This chain joins TRBV12-3 or TRBV12-4 and TRBJ2-7; a possible D gene is TRBD2 (6 bases). This CDR3 has 12 residues. Trimming cost V 2 bases and J 7 bases, with 9 bases left between them. The CDR3 spells CASSLWGEEQYF. CDR3 nucleotides: TGTGCCAGCAGTTTATGGGGGGAGGAGCAGTACTTC.

This chain links TRBV11-2 with TRBJ1-1; no clear D. With 7 bases removed from V and 1 base from J, the gap between germline ends came to 10 bases. Germline V gene data show CDR1 as SGHAT and CDR2 as FQNNGV. The CDR3 is made up of 13 amino acids. CDR3 sequence: CASKRAPNTEAFF. The CDR3 DNA reads TGTGCCAGCAAGAGGGCCCCGAACACTGAAGCTTTCTTT.